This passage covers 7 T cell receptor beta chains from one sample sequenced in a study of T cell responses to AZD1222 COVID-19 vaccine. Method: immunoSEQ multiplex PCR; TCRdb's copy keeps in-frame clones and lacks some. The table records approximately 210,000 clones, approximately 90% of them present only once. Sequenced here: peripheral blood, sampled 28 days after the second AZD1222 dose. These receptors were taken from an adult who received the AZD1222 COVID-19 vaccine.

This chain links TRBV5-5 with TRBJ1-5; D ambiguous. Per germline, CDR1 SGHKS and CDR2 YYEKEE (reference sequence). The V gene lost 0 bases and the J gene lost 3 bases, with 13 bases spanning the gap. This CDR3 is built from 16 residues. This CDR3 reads CASSLDLSTPNQPQHF. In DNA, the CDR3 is TGTGCCAGCAGCTTGGACCTTTCGACCCCCAATCAGCCCCAGCATTTT.

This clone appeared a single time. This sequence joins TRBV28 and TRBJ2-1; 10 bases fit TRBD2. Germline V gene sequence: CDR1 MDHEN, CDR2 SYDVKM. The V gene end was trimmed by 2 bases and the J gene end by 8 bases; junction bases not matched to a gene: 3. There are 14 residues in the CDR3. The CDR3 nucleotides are TGTGCCAGCAGTTTACTAGCGGGAGAATATGAGCAGTTCTTC. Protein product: CASSLLAGEYEQFF.

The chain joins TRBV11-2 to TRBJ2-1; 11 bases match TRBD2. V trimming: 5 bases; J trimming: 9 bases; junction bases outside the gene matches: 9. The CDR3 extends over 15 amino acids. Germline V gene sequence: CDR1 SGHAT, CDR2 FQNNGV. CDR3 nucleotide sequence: TGTGCCAGCAGCCGCGGGACTAGCGGAGTGGGTGAGCAGTTCTTC. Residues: CASSRGTSGVGEQFF. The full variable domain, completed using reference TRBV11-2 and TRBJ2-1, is EAGVAQSPRYKIIEKRQSVAFWCNPISGHATLYWYQQILGQGPKLLIQFQNNGVVDDSQLPKDRFSAERLKGVDSTLKIQPAKLEDSAVYLCASSRGTSGVGEQFFGPGTRLTVL.

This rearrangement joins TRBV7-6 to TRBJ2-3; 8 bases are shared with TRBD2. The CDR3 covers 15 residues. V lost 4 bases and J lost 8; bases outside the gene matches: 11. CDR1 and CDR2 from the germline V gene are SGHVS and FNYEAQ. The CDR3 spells CASSSHPGGQGTQYF. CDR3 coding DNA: TGTGCCAGCAGCTCCCACCCGGGAGGGCAGGGTACGCAGTATTTT.

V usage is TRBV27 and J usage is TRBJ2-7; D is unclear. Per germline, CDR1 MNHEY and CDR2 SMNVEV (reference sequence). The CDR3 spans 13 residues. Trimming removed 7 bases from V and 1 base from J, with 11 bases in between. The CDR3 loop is CASTLPYSYEQYF. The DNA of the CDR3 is TGTGCCAGCACCCTACCATATTCCTACGAGCAGTACTTC.

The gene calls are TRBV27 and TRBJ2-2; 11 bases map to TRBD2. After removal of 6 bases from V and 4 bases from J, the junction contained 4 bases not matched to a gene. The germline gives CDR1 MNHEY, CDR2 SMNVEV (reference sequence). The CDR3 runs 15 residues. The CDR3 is CASRQLAGVTGELFF. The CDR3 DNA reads TGTGCCAGCAGGCAACTAGCGGGAGTCACCGGGGAGCTGTTTTTT.

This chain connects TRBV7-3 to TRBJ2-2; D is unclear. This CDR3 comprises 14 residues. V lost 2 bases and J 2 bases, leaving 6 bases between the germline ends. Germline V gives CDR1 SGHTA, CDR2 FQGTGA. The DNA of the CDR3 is TGTGCCAGCAGCTTACTTGGTAACACCGGGGAGCTGTTTTTT. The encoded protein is CASSLLGNTGELFF.